This TCR beta chain stems from a study of blood T cells in healthy people across ages. The donors, healthy Caucasians from Russia, were aged 6 to 90. The CDR3 consists of 14 residues. Germline V lookup: CDR1 DFQATT, CDR2 SNEGSKA (reference sequence). Deletions cut 6 bases from V and 11 bases from J, with 25 bases between. For the second PCR, which ran for about 6 to 11 cycles, a sample-barcoded 5' primer and a J-beta primer mix were used. Each single sample gave us at least 3 million CDR3-containing paired-end reads. TCRdb analysed the 5' RACE reads with MiXCR anew, one entry per CDR3 protein. The sample shows approximately 730,000 distinct CDR3 sequences, 35% to 45% of them seen only once.

The sample taken for sequencing was blood. This TCR was recovered from a woman aged 60 to 75 in good health. This chain uses TRBV20-1 with TRBJ2-5; D unresolved. The CDR3 region has the DNA TGCAGTGCCCAGACACCCGGCACCCACAATGAGCAGTACTTC. It encodes CSAQTPGTHNEQYF.